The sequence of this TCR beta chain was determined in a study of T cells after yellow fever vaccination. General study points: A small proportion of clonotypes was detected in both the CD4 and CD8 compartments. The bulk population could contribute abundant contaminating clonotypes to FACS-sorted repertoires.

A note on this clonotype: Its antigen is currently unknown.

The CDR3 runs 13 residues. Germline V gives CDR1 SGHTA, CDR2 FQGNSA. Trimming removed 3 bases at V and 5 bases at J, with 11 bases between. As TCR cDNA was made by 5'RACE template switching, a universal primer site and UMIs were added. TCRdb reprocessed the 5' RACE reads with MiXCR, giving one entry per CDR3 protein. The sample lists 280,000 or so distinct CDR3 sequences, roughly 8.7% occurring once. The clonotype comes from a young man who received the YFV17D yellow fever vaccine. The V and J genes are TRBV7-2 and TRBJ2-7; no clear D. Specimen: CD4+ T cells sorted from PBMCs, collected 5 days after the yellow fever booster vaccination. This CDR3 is CASSLRRRNEQYF. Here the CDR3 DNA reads TGTGCCAGCAGCTTGAGGAGAAGGAACGAGCAGTACTTC.